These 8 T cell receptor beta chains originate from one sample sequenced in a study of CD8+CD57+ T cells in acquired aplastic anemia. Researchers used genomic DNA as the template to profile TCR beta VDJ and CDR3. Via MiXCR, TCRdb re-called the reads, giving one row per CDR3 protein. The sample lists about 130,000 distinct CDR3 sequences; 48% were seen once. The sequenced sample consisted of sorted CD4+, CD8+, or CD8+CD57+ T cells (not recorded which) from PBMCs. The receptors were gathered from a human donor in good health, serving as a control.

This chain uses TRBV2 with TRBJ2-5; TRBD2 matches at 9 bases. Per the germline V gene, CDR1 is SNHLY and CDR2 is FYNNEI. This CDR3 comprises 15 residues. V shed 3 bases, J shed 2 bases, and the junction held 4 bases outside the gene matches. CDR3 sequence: CASSELAGRQETQYF. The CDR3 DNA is TGTGCCAGCAGTGAGCTAGCGGGGAGACAAGAGACCCAGTACTTC.

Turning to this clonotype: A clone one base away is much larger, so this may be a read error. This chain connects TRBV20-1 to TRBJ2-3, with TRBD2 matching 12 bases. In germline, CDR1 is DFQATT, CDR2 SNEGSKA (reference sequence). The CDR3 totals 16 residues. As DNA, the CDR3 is TGCAGTGCTAGACGTACTAGCGGGGGGAGAGCAGATACGCGGTATTTT. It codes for CSARRTSGGRADTRYF.

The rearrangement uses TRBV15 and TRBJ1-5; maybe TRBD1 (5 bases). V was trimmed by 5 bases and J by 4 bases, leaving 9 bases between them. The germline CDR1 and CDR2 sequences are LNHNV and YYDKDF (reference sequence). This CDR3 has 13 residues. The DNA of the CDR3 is TGTGCCACCAGCGCGGGGGGAAATCAGCCCCAGCATTTT. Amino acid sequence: CATSAGGNQPQHF. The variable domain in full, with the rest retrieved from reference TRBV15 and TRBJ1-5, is DAMVIQNPRYQVTQFGKPVTLSCSQTLNHNVMYWYQQKSSQAPKLLFHYYDKDFNNEADTPDNFQSRRPNTSFCFLDIRSPGLGDTAMYLCATSAGGNQPQHFGDGTRLSIL.

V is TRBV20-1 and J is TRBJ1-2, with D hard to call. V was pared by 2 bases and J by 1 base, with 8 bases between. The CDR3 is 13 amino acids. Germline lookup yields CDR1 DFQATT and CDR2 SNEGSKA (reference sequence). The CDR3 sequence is CSARRADNYGYTF. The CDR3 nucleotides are TGCAGTGCTAGACGGGCGGATAACTATGGCTACACCTTC.

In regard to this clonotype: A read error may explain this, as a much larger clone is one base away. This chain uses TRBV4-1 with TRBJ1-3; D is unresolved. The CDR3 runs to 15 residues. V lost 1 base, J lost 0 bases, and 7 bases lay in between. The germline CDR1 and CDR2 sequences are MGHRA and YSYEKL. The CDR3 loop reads CASSQGLPSGNTIYF. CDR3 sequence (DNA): TGCGCCAGCAGCCAAGGTCTACCCTCTGGAAACACCATATATTTT.

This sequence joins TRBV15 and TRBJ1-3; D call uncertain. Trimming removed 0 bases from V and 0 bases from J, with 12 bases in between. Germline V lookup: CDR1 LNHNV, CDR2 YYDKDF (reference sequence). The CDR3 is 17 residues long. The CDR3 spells CATSRDLEPRSGNTIYF. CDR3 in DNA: TGTGCCACCAGCAGAGATCTCGAGCCACGCTCTGGAAACACCATATATTTT.

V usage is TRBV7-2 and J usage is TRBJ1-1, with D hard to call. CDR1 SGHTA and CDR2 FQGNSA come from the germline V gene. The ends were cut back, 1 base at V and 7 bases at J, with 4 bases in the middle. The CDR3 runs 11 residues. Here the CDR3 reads CASSLGIEAFF. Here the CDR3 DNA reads TGTGCCAGCAGCTTAGGGATTGAAGCTTTCTTT.

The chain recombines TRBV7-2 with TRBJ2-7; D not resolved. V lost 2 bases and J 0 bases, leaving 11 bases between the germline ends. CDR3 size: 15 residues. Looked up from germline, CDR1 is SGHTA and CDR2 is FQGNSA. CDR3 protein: CASSLTPAPSYEQYF. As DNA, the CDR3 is TGTGCCAGCAGCTTAACCCCGGCACCCTCCTACGAGCAGTACTTC.